The rows below give T cell receptor beta chains drawn from one sample of a study of molecular identifiers for immune sequencing clone quantification. One entry per CDR3 protein results from TCRdb running MiXCR on the PCR reads. The sample has about 640,000 distinct CDR3 sequences, just under 20% seen once. Sequencing used naive CD8+ T cells from blood, with Jurkat cell RNA spiked in. These receptors originate from a human donor in good health. Some libraries in this study had Jurkat cell RNA spiked in. CDR3s include the opening cysteine and the closing phenylalanine or tryptophan. The order of the fields is D gene, V gene, clone size, J gene, CDR3 DNA, CDR3 protein. The D gene is left open where the match is weak. Size is stated for part of the rows, as once, few or many counts, or as a class when the clone is expanded.

>NA|TRBV19|few|TRBJ1-5
TGTGCCAGTAGTGGGGGGACTCATCAGCCCCAGCATTTT
CASSGGTHQPQHF
>NA|TRBV6-6|many|TRBJ1-6
TGTGCCAGCAGTTACTCTTCCCAGGGACGTTCACCCCTCCACTTT
CASSYSSQGRSPLHF
>TRBD1|TRBV7-9|many|TRBJ2-7
TGTGCCAGCAGCTCGGGACAGGGGGTCGACGAGCAGTACTTC
CASSSGQGVDEQYF
>TRBD1|TRBV24-1|NA|TRBJ2-5
TGTGCCACCACGACAGGGATCGGGACCCAGTACTTC
CATTTGIGTQYF
>NA|TRBV10-3|many|TRBJ1-6
TGTGCCATCAGTGAGCACGAGGGTGACAATTCACCCCTCCACTTT
CAISEHEGDNSPLHF
>NA|TRBV19|many|TRBJ2-4
TGTGCCAGTAGTCGACAGGGACTAGCCAAAAACATTCAGTACTTC
CASSRQGLAKNIQYF
>NA|TRBV6-2/TRBV6-3|many|TRBJ1-5
TGTGCCAGCAGTTACCCGCAGGACGTCGTTCAGCCCCAGCATTTT
CASSYPQDVVQPQHF
>NA|TRBV20-1|NA|TRBJ2-2
TGCAGTGCCAATAGCGCGGGGAACGGGGAGCTGTTTTTT
CSANSAGNGELFF
>TRBD2|TRBV7-3|many|TRBJ2-2
TGTGCCAGCAGCTTAATGGGGCTAGCGGGAGGTCTCACCGGGGAGCTGTTTTTT
CASSLMGLAGGLTGELFF
>NA|TRBV7-9|few|TRBJ2-1
TGTGCCAGCCAGCAGGGAAATACTTACAATGAGCAGTTCTTC
CASQQGNTYNEQFF
>NA|TRBV27|many|TRBJ1-5
TGTGCCAGCAGTTTTGGTCGGGGTCAGCCCCAGCATTTT
CASSFGRGQPQHF
>NA|TRBV20-1|many|TRBJ1-4
TGCAGTGCTAGAGAGGTTACCATAACTGTTTTT
CSAREVTITVF
>NA|TRBV2|few|TRBJ2-7
TGTGCCAGCAGGACGGTGACAGGAACCTACGAGCAGTACTTC
CASRTVTGTYEQYF
>NA|TRBV4-1|many|TRBJ1-6
TGCGCCAGCAGCCAAGAAACCGGGATTTCGGATTCACCCCTCCACTTT
CASSQETGISDSPLHF
>NA|TRBV29-1|many|TRBJ2-1
TGCAGCGCTATAGTAAGTGAGCAGTTCTTC
CSAIVSEQFF
>TRBD2|TRBV11-2|many|TRBJ2-3
TGTGCCAGCAGCCCGATCGGACTAGCGGGGGGCACAGATACGCAGTATTTT
CASSPIGLAGGTDTQYF
>NA|TRBV6-5|many|TRBJ1-1
TGTGCCAGCAACCCTCGCATGAACACTGAAGCTTTCTTT
CASNPRMNTEAFF
>NA|TRBV20-1|NA|TRBJ2-3
TGCAGTGCTAGAGATCGACAGAAAGATACGCAGTATTTT
CSARDRQKDTQYF
>NA|TRBV25-1|many|TRBJ2-7
TGTGCCAGCAGTGATCCAGCAGCGGGCTCCTACGAGCAGTACTTC
CASSDPAAGSYEQYF
>TRBD1|TRBV28|many|TRBJ2-7
TGTGCCAGCAGTTCCCTTTATGACAGGGGAAAGCAGTACTTC
CASSSLYDRGKQYF
>NA|TRBV12-5|few|TRBJ2-7
TGTGCTAGTGGTTTGGTAAGGTACGAGCAGTACTTC
CASGLVRYEQYF
>TRBD2|TRBV7-3|few|TRBJ2-1
TGTGCCAGCAGCACGGGACTAAGCTCCTACAATGAGCAGTTCTTC
CASSTGLSSYNEQFF
>TRBD2|TRBV7-9|many|TRBJ2-5
TGTGCCAGCAGCCTAGCGGGAGGGCCTTTGGAGACCCAGTACTTC
CASSLAGGPLETQYF
>NA|TRBV27|NA|TRBJ1-1
TGTACCAGCAGTTTATCGAGGGGTAACACTGAAGCTTTCTTT
CTSSLSRGNTEAFF
>TRBD1|TRBV7-6|many|TRBJ1-1
TGTGCCAGCAGCTTAGGACAGGGGCGCACCGGGACTGAAGCTTTCTTT
CASSLGQGRTGTEAFF
>NA|TRBV5-4|many|TRBJ2-5
TGTGCCAGCAGCCCGTTGGGGAATAGCCAAGAGACCCAGTACTTC
CASSPLGNSQETQYF
>NA|TRBV13|many|TRBJ2-6
TGTGCCAGCAGTGGGATTCTTGGCCACTCCCTCTCTGGGGCCAACGTCCTGACTTTC
CASSGILGHSLSGANVLTF
>NA|TRBV6-2/TRBV6-3|few|TRBJ2-1
TGTGCCAGCAGCGACCCCTGGGGCTACAATGAGCAGTTCTTC
CASSDPWGYNEQFF
>TRBD2|TRBV12-3/TRBV12-4|many|TRBJ2-1
TGTGCCAGCAGTTTAAGCCTAGCGGGGGGGGCTGAGCAGTTCTTC
CASSLSLAGGAEQFF
>NA|TRBV4-3|many|TRBJ2-6
TGCGCCAGCAGCCAAGATACGAGTTTGGGCCGGGCCAACGTCCTGACTTTC
CASSQDTSLGRANVLTF
>NA|TRBV19|many|TRBJ2-7
TGTGCCAGTAGTATCCCTGGAGTGTACGAGCAGTACTTC
CASSIPGVYEQYF
>NA|TRBV20-1|NA|TRBJ2-2
TGCAGTGCTAGAGATCGACACTCGAACACCGGGGAGCTGTTTTTT
CSARDRHSNTGELFF
>NA|TRBV7-2|many|TRBJ1-6
TGTGCCAGCACCGAAGATGGACACCCGAGCTCCTATAATTCACCCCTCCACTTT
CASTEDGHPSSYNSPLHF
>NA|TRBV15|few|TRBJ1-1
TGTGCCACCAGCAGGGCCCCCAGTTCTGAAGCTTTCTTT
CATSRAPSSEAFF
>NA|TRBV5-1|many|TRBJ2-1
TGCGCCAGCAGCTTGGGGAGGGGTCCCGGGACAGCTAACAATGAGCAGTTCTTC
CASSLGRGPGTANNEQFF
>TRBD2|TRBV19|few|TRBJ2-3
TGTGCCAGTAGTATAATCCCGACTAGCGTGAGCACAGATACGCAGTATTTT
CASSIIPTSVSTDTQYF
>NA|TRBV2|NA|TRBJ2-5
TGTGCCAGCAGTGAAACTGCTCTAGCTCAAGAGACCCAGTACTTC
CASSETALAQETQYF
>TRBD1|TRBV7-6|few|TRBJ2-5
TGTGCCAGCAGCGCGACAGGGCCAAATCAAGAGACCCAGTACTTC
CASSATGPNQETQYF
>TRBD2|TRBV7-9|NA|TRBJ2-7
TGTGCCAGCAGCTTAGGGGAAGACGGGGACTACCTCTCCTACGAGCAGTACTTC
CASSLGEDGDYLSYEQYF